The 10 T cell receptor beta chains in this list originate from one sample, sequenced in a study of T cells in women clearing cervical HPV infection. Only in-frame clones appear in the TCRdb table, and some are missing; sequencing was by immunoSEQ multiplex PCR. This table lists 31,000 or so clones. Sample: blood buffy coat. The origin of the receptors is a woman aged 18 to 75 with a cervical HPV16 infection that either progressed to CIN3+ or cleared (not recorded which).

Concerning this clone: With the read ending 3 residues before the CDR3 end, the germline J gene is used to fill in that end. The rearrangement joins TRBV7-8 to TRBJ2-3; the match to TRBD2 covers 11 bases. V lost 1 base, J lost 3 bases, and 3 bases stayed unmatched. Looked up from germline, CDR1 is SGHVS and CDR2 is FQNEAQ. The CDR3 is made up of 16 amino acids. The DNA read from the CDR3 is TGTGCCAGCAGCTTAGGTACTAGCGGGGGAACAGATACG. Amino acid sequence: CASSLGTSGGTDT. The full CDR3 protein reads CASSLGTSGGTDTQYF.

As regards this clone: The read is 3 residues too short to cover the CDR3 end, so that end is filled in from the germline J gene. V gene TRBV7-9 combines with J gene TRBJ1-6; D unclear. Germline CDR1 SEHNR, CDR2 FQNEAQ (reference sequence). Trimming took off 3 bases at V and 9 bases at J, with 12 bases between the two ends. The CDR3 runs 14 residues. CDR3 DNA (partial): TGTGCCAGCAGCTTCAGCCAGGCCCCTTCACCC. Its protein is CASSFSQAPSP. The CDR3 in its entirety is CASSFSQAPSPLHF.

Regarding this clone: Sequencing ends 3 residues short of the CDR3 end; the germline J gene provides the rest. The chain has TRBV20-1 and TRBJ1-6; 7 bases match TRBD1. This CDR3 has 16 residues. Germline V CDR1 and CDR2: DFQATT, SNEGSKA (reference sequence). V lost 0 bases, J lost 10 bases, and 12 bases stayed unmatched. CDR3 in amino acids: CSARDPTTGLNSPLHF. The CDR3 bases that were read are TGCAGTGCTAGAGACCCGACGACAGGGTTAAACTCACCC.

As regards this clone: The read comes to an end 3 residues before the CDR3 does, leaving the germline J gene to fill in the end. The rearrangement links TRBV30 to TRBJ1-4; 7 positions agree with TRBD1. The length of the CDR3 is 15 residues. V was pared by 2 bases and J by 7 bases, with 10 bases of the junction left unmatched. The germline gives CDR1 GTSNPN, CDR2 SVGIG (reference sequence). The part of the CDR3 DNA that was read is TGTGCCTGGAGTCTTAAGGGACAGAGGGCTGAAAAA. It is translated as CAWSLKGQRAEK. The complete CDR3 protein is CAWSLKGQRAEKLFF.

For this clone: The CDR3 goes on 3 residues after the read ends, and that part is filled in from the germline J gene. The J gene is TRBJ2-4, the V gene TRBV19; a weak D match, TRBD1 (6 bases). Germline CDR1 and CDR2: LNHDA and SQIVND (reference sequence). V was clipped by 3 bases and J by 8 bases, with 8 bases between them. The CDR3 length is 12 residues. The chain's CDR3 is CASSITGHIQYF. The DNA read from the CDR3 is TGTGCCAGTAGTATCACAGGGCACATT.

Turning to this clone: The read stops 3 residues short of the end of the CDR3; the missing end is completed from the germline J gene. The chain links TRBV19 to TRBJ2-7, with TRBD1 matching 8 bases. Germline V gives CDR1 LNHDA, CDR2 SQIVND (reference sequence). The V segment lost 4 bases and the J segment 3 bases; nucleotides outside the gene matches: 5. The CDR3 runs to 14 residues. The CDR3 spells CASSTGTGDYEQYF. CDR3 DNA (partial): TGTGCCAGTAGTACCGGGACAGGAGACTACGAG.

Comment on this clone: The DNA ends 3 residues before the CDR3 does, and the rest of the CDR3 is filled in from the germline J gene. This chain links TRBV5-1 with TRBJ1-2, with no clear D. The V gene's germline CDR1 is SGHRS and CDR2 YFSETQ. This CDR3 is built from 12 residues. V lost 7 bases to trimming and J lost 7 bases, with 14 bases between them. The chain's CDR3 is CASYNPYSGYTF. The CDR3 DNA, read in part, is TGCGCCAGCTATAACCCTTATAGTGGC.

With regard to this clone: The read halts 3 residues ahead of the CDR3 end, with the missing end drawn from the germline J gene. This chain connects TRBV2 to TRBJ2-5; 8 bases match TRBD1. The CDR3 consists of 13 residues. V was clipped by 7 bases and J by 4 bases; unmatched bases: 5. Germline loops: CDR1 SNHLY, CDR2 FYNNEI. CDR3 amino acids: CASMRDRGETQYF. The CDR3 DNA, read in part, is TGTGCCAGCATGAGAGACAGGGGAGAGACC. The full variable domain, in which reference TRBV2 and TRBJ2-5 provide the parts outside the CDR3, is EPEVTQTPSHQVTQMGQEVILRCVPISNHLYFYWYRQILGQKVEFLVSFYNNEISEKSEIFDDQFSVERPDGSNFTLKIRSTKLEDSAMYFCASMRDRGETQYFGPGTRLLVL.

Of note for this clone: The read terminates 3 residues before the CDR3 end, so the remaining end is supplied by the germline J gene. The chain employs TRBV20-1 and TRBJ1-5; no firm D call. Germline values: CDR1 DFQATT, CDR2 SNEGSKA (reference sequence). CDR3 length: 16 residues. V was clipped by 3 bases and J by 2 bases, with 17 bases between them. The CDR3 bases that were read are TGCAGTGCTAGGGGTGTCGGGGAAGTTGGCAATCAGCCC. Its protein is CSARGVGEVGNQP. The full-length CDR3 reads as CSARGVGEVGNQPQHF.

As concerns this clone: The CDR3 end falls 3 residues outside the read, so it is completed with the germline J gene. The gene calls are TRBV5-1 and TRBJ2-5; the match to TRBD1 covers 8 bases. This CDR3 region has 12 residues. CDR1 and CDR2 from the germline V gene are SGHRS and YFSETQ. The J segment lost 4 bases and the V segment lost 6 bases, leaving 2 bases of the junction unmatched. Partial CDR3 DNA: TGCGCCAGCACCGACAGGGGAGAGACC. Its protein product is CASTDRGET. The complete CDR3 reads CASTDRGETQYF.